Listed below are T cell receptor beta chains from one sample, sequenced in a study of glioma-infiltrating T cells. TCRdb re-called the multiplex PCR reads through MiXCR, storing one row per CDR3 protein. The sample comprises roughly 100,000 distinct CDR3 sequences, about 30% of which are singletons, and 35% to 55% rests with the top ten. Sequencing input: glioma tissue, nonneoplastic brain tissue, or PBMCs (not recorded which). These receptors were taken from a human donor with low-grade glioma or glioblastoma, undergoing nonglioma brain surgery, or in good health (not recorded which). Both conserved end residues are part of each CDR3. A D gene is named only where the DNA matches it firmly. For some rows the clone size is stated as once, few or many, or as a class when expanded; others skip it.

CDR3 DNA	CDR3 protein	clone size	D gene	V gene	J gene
TGTGCCAGCAGCTTTTCGGGGGCCCCAAGGAACGAGCAGTACTTC	CASSFSGAPRNEQYF	few	-	TRBV11-2	TRBJ2-7
TGCGCCAGCAGCTTGGACAGGGCGGTTAATAATTCACCCCTCTACTTT	CASSLDRAVNNSPLYF	-	-	TRBV5-1	TRBJ1-6
TGTGCCAGCAGTTTAGCCGCAGTCGGCTATGGCTACACCTTC	CASSLAAVGYGYTF	-	-	TRBV12-3/TRBV12-4	TRBJ1-2
TGTGCCAGCAGTTACCCCGAACGGGGCAGAGGCACTGAAGCTTTCTTT	CASSYPERGRGTEAFF	many	-	TRBV6-6	TRBJ1-1
TGTGCCAGCAGTTTCAAGCCCCACCGAACCTCTGGGGCCAACGTCCTGACTTTC	CASSFKPHRTSGANVLTF	-	-	TRBV6-5	TRBJ2-6
TGTGCCACCAGCAGAGATAACGGGGAAAAACTGTTTTTT	CATSRDNGEKLFF	many	-	TRBV15	TRBJ1-4
TGTGCCAGTAGTATCCTACTAGCGGGGCCCTACAATGAGCAGTTCTTC	CASSILLAGPYNEQFF	-	TRBD2	TRBV19	TRBJ2-1
TGTGCCAGCAGCCTGGGACTAGCGGGGGGTGCAGGCAATGAGCAGTTCTTC	CASSLGLAGGAGNEQFF	-	TRBD2	TRBV7-2	TRBJ2-1
TGTGCCAGCAGTGACGAGGGTTGCAGTGAAGCTTTCTTT	CASSDEGCSEAFF	-	-	TRBV2	TRBJ1-1
TGTGCCAGCAGCCCTTCTAACAATGAGCAGTTCTTC	CASSPSNNEQFF	few	-	TRBV2	TRBJ2-1
TGTGCCAGCAAGACAGGGGCGGGAGGCTACACCTTC	CASKTGAGGYTF	many	TRBD1	TRBV25-1	TRBJ1-2
TGTGCCAGCCGAAGGTCCACCGGGGGACAGGGGACGACTGAAGCTTTCTTT	CASRRSTGGQGTTEAFF	many	TRBD1	TRBV12-3/TRBV12-4	TRBJ1-1
TGTGCCAGCAGCTGGCGGGGGGAAAAAGAGACCCAGTACTTC	CASSWRGEKETQYF	-	TRBD2	TRBV7-9	TRBJ2-5
TGTGCCAGCAGCTGGGGGAAGTTCTACGAGCAGTACTTC	CASSWGKFYEQYF	-	-	TRBV7-2	TRBJ2-7
TGTGCCAGCAGTACCAGGGGGCAAAAGTCTGGAAACACCATATATTTT	CASSTRGQKSGNTIYF	-	TRBD1	TRBV12-3/TRBV12-4	TRBJ1-3
TGTGCCAGCACGCGGACTAGAGACAACTACGAGCAGTACTTC	CASTRTRDNYEQYF	many	TRBD2	TRBV7-2	TRBJ2-7
TGTGCCAGCAGCGCCGACCAGGACAGGGCCTATGGCTACACCTTC	CASSADQDRAYGYTF	many	TRBD1	TRBV7-9	TRBJ1-2
TGTGCCAGTAGTGACCGGGACGGCAATGAAAAACTGTTTTTT	CASSDRDGNEKLFF	-	-	TRBV19	TRBJ1-4
TGTGCCAGCAGTGATGGGCAAATCTATAATTCACCCCTCCATTTT	CASSDGQIYNSPLHF	-	-	TRBV2	TRBJ1-6
TGTGCCAGCAGCTTAGTGTCGGGGAATACGCAGTATTTT	CASSLVSGNTQYF	many	-	TRBV7-2	TRBJ2-3
TGTGCCAGCAGGCGACAGGGGCTCAGCAATCAGCCCCAGCATTTT	CASRRQGLSNQPQHF	many	TRBD1	TRBV28	TRBJ1-5
TGTGCCAGTAGTATAGATTTGGATGGCTATGGCTACACCTTC	CASSIDLDGYGYTF	few	-	TRBV19	TRBJ1-2
TGTGCCAGAGGACAGGGAGGGGAGACCCAGTACTTC	CARGQGGETQYF	-	-	TRBV30	TRBJ2-5
TGTGCCAGCAGTTACTCTAGCGGGGGGGACTACGAGCAGTACTTC	CASSYSSGGDYEQYF	-	TRBD2	TRBV6-6	TRBJ2-7
TGTGCCAGCAGTTATGGAGATTATGGCTACACCTTC	CASSYGDYGYTF	many	-	TRBV12-3/TRBV12-4	TRBJ1-2
TGTGCCAGCAGCCCCGGGGGGGCAGATACGCAGTATTTT	CASSPGGADTQYF	-	TRBD2	TRBV5-4	TRBJ2-3
TGTGCCAGCAGAAAAGGGCTTGCGAACACCGGGGAGCTGTTTTTT	CASRKGLANTGELFF	-	-	TRBV7-2	TRBJ2-2
TGTGCCACCAGTGATCCCGGACGAAGTACAGAGACCCAGTACTTC	CATSDPGRSTETQYF	many	-	TRBV24-1	TRBJ2-5
TGCAGCGTTGATGCTACAATTCAAGTCCAGTACTTC	CSVDATIQVQYF	few	-	TRBV29-1	TRBJ2-5
TGTGCCAGCAGTGTTAGCCAGGGCTATGGCTACACCTTC	CASSVSQGYGYTF	few	-	TRBV2	TRBJ1-2
TGTGCCAGCAGCCCAGGGGGGGGGGGTGATGGCTACACCTTC	CASSPGGGGDGYTF	-	TRBD1	TRBV3-1	TRBJ1-2
TGTGCCAGCAGCTCTCAAGGTCACACTGAAGCTTTCTTT	CASSSQGHTEAFF	many	-	TRBV7-9	TRBJ1-1
TGTGCCAGCAAAGACCAGAACACCGGGGAGCTGTTTTTT	CASKDQNTGELFF	-	-	TRBV6-1	TRBJ2-2
TGTGCCAGCAGCTTAATAACAGGGGATAATCAGCCCCAGCATTTT	CASSLITGDNQPQHF	-	TRBD1	TRBV7-9	TRBJ1-5
TGTGCCAGCAGCCAGTTGGACAGGACCTCCTACGAGCAGTACTTC	CASSQLDRTSYEQYF	-	TRBD1	TRBV14	TRBJ2-7
TGTGCCAGCAGTGTGGCGGATACGCAGTATTTT	CASSVADTQYF	many	-	TRBV2	TRBJ2-3
TGCAGCGTTGGAGGCAGGGTAGGAGAAAAACTGTTTTTT	CSVGGRVGEKLFF	-	-	TRBV29-1	TRBJ1-4
TGTGCCAGCAGCTTGTGGGGGGCTTACTACGAGCAGTACTTC	CASSLWGAYYEQYF	-	-	TRBV5-6	TRBJ2-7
TGTGCCAGCAGCGTAGGTGTGGGAGGCAATCAGCCCCAGCATTTT	CASSVGVGGNQPQHF	few	-	TRBV9	TRBJ1-5
TGTGCCAGCAGCAGGCTAGCAGGCACCCAAGAGACCCAGTACTTC	CASSRLAGTQETQYF	-	-	TRBV9	TRBJ2-5
TGCGCCAGCAGCTTTGAACAGCCCGGAAACACCATATATTTT	CASSFEQPGNTIYF	-	-	TRBV7-9	TRBJ1-3
TGTGCCAGCACCCAAGGAGGGAGCACAGATACGCAGTATTTT	CASTQGGSTDTQYF	many	-	TRBV6-1	TRBJ2-3
TGTGCCAGCAGCTTACCAGGGGTGCCGAACACTGAAGCTTTCTTT	CASSLPGVPNTEAFF	-	-	TRBV7-9	TRBJ1-1
TGTGCCAGCTCACGGGACAGGGCTTACTACGAGCAGTACTTC	CASSRDRAYYEQYF	few	TRBD1	TRBV18	TRBJ2-7
TGTGCCAACAGACCCTCGAAGGGAGTGCTCTATGGCTACACCTTC	CANRPSKGVLYGYTF	few	-	TRBV12-3/TRBV12-4	TRBJ1-2
TGCAGTGCCCGACAGAGACCCTACGAGCAGTACTTC	CSARQRPYEQYF	many	-	TRBV20-1	TRBJ2-7
TGTGCCAGCAGCCAAGAGGCCAGGGGAAATTGGGACGAGCAGTACTTC	CASSQEARGNWDEQYF	-	-	TRBV7-2	TRBJ2-7
TGTGCCAGCAGTCCGACAGGGCTGGGAGATACGCAGTATTTT	CASSPTGLGDTQYF	many	TRBD1	TRBV27	TRBJ2-3
TGTGCCAGCAGCCTAACTAGCGGGGTACTTAGGTCCCAGTACTTC	CASSLTSGVLRSQYF	few	TRBD2	TRBV7-2	TRBJ2-5
TGTGCCAGCAGCTTAAGGACTTTTAAAGAGACCCAGTACTTC	CASSLRTFKETQYF	-	-	TRBV11-1	TRBJ2-5
TGTGCCAGCAGCTCCGACAGGGGAGTACGGGAGCAGTACTTC	CASSSDRGVREQYF	-	TRBD1	TRBV7-9	TRBJ2-7
TGTGCCAGCAGCTCAACAGGGAGCTACTCCTATAATTCACCCCTCCACTTT	CASSSTGSYSYNSPLHF	-	-	TRBV5-6	TRBJ1-6
TGCAGTGCTTTCGAGGGGGTCAGGGGCTACACCTTC	CSAFEGVRGYTF	many	-	TRBV20-1	TRBJ1-2
TGTGCTAGCAGCTTAGGGACAGGTGCAACCTACGAGCAGAACTTC	CASSLGTGATYEQNF	-	TRBD1	TRBV7-6	TRBJ2-7